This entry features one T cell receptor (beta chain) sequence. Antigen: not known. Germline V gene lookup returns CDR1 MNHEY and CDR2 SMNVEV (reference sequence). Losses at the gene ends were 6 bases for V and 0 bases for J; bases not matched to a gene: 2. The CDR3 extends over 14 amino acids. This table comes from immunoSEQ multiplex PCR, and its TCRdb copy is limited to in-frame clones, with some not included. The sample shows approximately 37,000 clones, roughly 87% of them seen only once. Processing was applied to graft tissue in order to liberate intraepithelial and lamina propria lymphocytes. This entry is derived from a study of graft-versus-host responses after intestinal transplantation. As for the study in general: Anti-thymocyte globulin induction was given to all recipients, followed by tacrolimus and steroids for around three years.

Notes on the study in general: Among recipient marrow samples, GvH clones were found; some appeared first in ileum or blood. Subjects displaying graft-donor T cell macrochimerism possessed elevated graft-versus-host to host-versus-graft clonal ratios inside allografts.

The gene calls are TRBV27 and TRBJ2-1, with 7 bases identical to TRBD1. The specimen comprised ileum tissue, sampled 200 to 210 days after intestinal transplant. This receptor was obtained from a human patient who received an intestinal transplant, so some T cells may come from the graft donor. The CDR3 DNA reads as TGTGCCAGCAGAAGGACAGGCTCCTACAATGAGCAGTTCTTC. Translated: CASRRTGSYNEQFF.